One T cell receptor (beta chain) is described in this entry. This clone was observed a handful of times. This clone's antigen is unknown. No base quality values were provided; no much bigger clone lies one nucleotide off. The data originate from a study of blood T cell repertoires in COVID-19 (dated by TCRdb to the early 2020s). Concerning the study at large: Samples covering the acute and convalescent phases of COVID-19 were provided by collaborators in the United States, Italy and Spain. The material from the prospective study consisted of cDNA or gDNA derived from T cells, B-cell-depleted T cells, or PBMCs. The dataset comprised deeply sampled blood TCRbeta repertoires from subjects exposed to, actively infected with, or recovered from COVID-19. The repertoires were released in a freely available public database intended as a resource for research on the immune response to SARS-CoV-2. The samples were drawn from two sources: the first 160 participants of the ongoing ImmuneRACE study, and 1,000 to 1,500 subjects contributed by 6 global collaborators. A de-identified subject ID, COVID-19 status, age in years and sex were almost always included in the sample metadata. Where HLA class I and class II types were available, the types were taken from metadata supplied by the sample provider, not from assay-based typing. What the work shows at the level of the full study, not this receptor alone: The amount of clinical and demographic metadata varied by source and participant and was provided uncurated.

From cysteine to phenylalanine, the CDR3 is 14 amino acids long. Here the CDR3 DNA is all that survives: 42 bases in frame from base 1. Based on the germline V gene, the CDR1 and CDR2 sequences are SGHRS and YFSETQ. V loses 2 bases, J loses 4 bases, and the germline ends lie 10 bases apart. TCRbeta CDR3 regions were amplified from genomic DNA by means of the immunoSEQ Assay, a bias-controlled multiplex PCR. As for how the authors treated the data: The number of nucleated cells in each sample was estimated from the amplification of reference gene primers within the assay. Sequence reads were collapsed and filtered to measure the absolute abundance of every unique TCRbeta CDR3 rearrangement. For each sample, productive Simpson clonality was calculated as the square root of Simpson's diversity index across productive rearrangements. As stored in TCRdb, this immuneACCESS dataset retains in-frame rearrangements with V and J assigned. A fraction of the clones does not appear; measured against another copy, unresolved V genes explain less than half of the discrepancy, and the remainder lacks a known reason. V and J calls and clone size are as listed in that table; D and trimming were resolved from the DNA. This sample holds more than 300,000 clones; around 90% were observed only once. 1.2% of the sample lies in the top ten.

Enrolling through a virtual design, the prospective study's participants ranged in age from roughly 18 to 95 years and lived across 24 United States geographic areas. In the prospective study, cohorts were assigned on the basis of participant-reported clinical history obtained from a screening survey and a study questionnaire. Recovered participants in ImmuneRACE Cohort 3 were defined by two consecutive negative NP/OP PCR tests, clearance by a healthcare professional, or resolution of symptoms. In the prospective study, whole blood, serum and a nasopharyngeal or oropharyngeal swab were collected from each participant by mobile phlebotomists. Participants in the prospective study had the option to provide additional blood draws and questionnaires over a roughly two-month period. Before DNA extraction, blood samples from the prospective study were shipped at room temperature or frozen.

The rearranged segments are TRBV5-1 and TRBJ2-4; the best D guess is TRBD2, with 7 bases matching. Sequenced: PBMCs or T cells enriched from blood (not recorded which). The source of this sequence is a woman aged 18-29 years who had recovered from COVID-19. The CDR3 corresponds to CASSFGGRKNIQYF. The sequenced DNA is TGCGCCAGCAGCTTCGGGGGGCGGAAAAACATTCAGTACTTC.